This is a list of T cell receptor beta chains from one sample in a study of metastatic and nonmetastatic thyroid tumors. TCRdb reanalyzed the PCR reads with MiXCR. Of more than 15,000 clones listed, under 25% are singletons. The specimen sequenced was adjacent normal tissue. These receptors were taken from a female donor with papillary thyroid cancer or a benign thyroid nodule (not recorded which). Some clones in this sample may be carry-over from other donors' samples. Both conserved end residues are trimmed from each CDR3.

>TRBV5-1|TRBJ2-5
ASSLTSASETQY
>TRBV30|TRBJ1-2
AWTPDRDYGYT
>TRBV11-2|TRBJ2-3
ASSFTSGFSTDTQY
>TRBV9|TRBJ1-4
ASSSRQWNEKLV
>TRBV6-1|TRBJ2-2
ASRRSNTGELF
>TRBV24-1|TRBJ2-2
ATSDIDTGELF
>TRBV5-1|TRBJ2-1
ASSDGSLAGGRSNEQF
>TRBV6-6|TRBJ2-5
ASSYSRGLETQY
>TRBV10-2|TRBJ2-7
ASSEVYEQY
>TRBV24-1|TRBJ2-7
ATSDFGGRRSWYEQY
>TRBV11-2|TRBJ2-3
ASSPSTSTDTQY
>TRBV5-5|TRBJ2-7
ASSLGADYEQY
>TRBV6-2/TRBV6-3|TRBJ1-2
ASSYDLRQGALHGYT
>TRBV12-3/TRBV12-4|TRBJ1-5
ASRLLDRGNQPQH
>TRBV6-1|TRBJ2-3
ASSRPSQGGTDTQY
>TRBV10-3|TRBJ1-4
AISSTRGEKLF
>TRBV20-1|TRBJ2-7
SSGLAGIDEQY
>TRBV24-1|TRBJ2-3
ATSVHTDTQY
>TRBV28|TRBJ2-5
ASRRLAGFETQY
>TRBV6-1|TRBJ2-3
ASTLGDTQY
>TRBV4-1|TRBJ2-1
ASSHRPMDRQYNEQF
>TRBV12-5|TRBJ2-7
ASGPRQGSHEQY
>TRBV28|TRBJ1-5
ASSLGWWSTRGLQPQH
>TRBV6-6|TRBJ1-4
ASSYSGQTPNEKLF
>TRBV28|TRBJ2-2
ASSLGNTGELF